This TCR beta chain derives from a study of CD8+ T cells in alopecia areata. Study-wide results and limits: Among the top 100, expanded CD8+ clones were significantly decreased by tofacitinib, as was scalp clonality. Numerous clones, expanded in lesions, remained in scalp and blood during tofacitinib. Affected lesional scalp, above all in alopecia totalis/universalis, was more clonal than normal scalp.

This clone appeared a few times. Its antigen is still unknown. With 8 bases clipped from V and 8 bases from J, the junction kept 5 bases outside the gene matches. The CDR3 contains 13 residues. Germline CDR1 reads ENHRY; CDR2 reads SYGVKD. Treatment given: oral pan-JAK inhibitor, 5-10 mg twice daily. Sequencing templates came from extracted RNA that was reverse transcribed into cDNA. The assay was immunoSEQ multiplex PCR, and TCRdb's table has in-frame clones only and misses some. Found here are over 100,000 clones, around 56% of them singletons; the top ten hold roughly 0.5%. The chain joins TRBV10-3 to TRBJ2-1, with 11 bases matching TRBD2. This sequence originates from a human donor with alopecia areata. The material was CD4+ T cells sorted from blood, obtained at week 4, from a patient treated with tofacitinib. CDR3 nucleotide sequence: TGTGCCATCCGAACTAGCGGGGGTGATGAGCAGTTCTTC. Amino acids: CAIRTSGGDEQFF.